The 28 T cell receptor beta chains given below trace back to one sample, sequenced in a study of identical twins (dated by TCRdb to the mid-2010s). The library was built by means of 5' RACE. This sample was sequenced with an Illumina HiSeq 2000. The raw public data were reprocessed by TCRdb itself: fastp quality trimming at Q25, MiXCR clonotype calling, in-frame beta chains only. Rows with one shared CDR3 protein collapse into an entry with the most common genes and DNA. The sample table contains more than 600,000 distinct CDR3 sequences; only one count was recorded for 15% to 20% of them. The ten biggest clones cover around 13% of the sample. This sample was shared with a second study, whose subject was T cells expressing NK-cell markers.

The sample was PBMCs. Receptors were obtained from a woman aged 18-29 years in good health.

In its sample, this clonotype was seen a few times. This CDR3 reads CSAVRLANEQFF. CDR3 bases: TGCAGTGCTGTCCGACTAGCTAATGAGCAGTTCTTC. The V gene is TRBV20-1, the J gene TRBJ2-1; 7 bases fit TRBD2. Germline CDR1 and CDR2: DFQATT and SNEGSKA (reference sequence). With 5 bases clipped from V and 7 bases from J, the junction kept 5 bases outside the gene matches. The CDR3 contains 12 residues.

CDR3 loop: CASSRRLAGGQEEETQYF. DNA of the CDR3: TGTGCCAGCAGCCGCCGACTAGCGGGGGGGCAGGAGGAAGAGACCCAGTACTTC. The V call is TRBV3-1, the J call TRBJ2-5, with 14 bases lining up with TRBD2. The CDR3 runs 18 residues. V trimming: 4 bases; J trimming: 3 bases; junction bases outside the gene matches: 10. The V gene's germline CDR1 is LGHDT and CDR2 YNNKEL (reference sequence).

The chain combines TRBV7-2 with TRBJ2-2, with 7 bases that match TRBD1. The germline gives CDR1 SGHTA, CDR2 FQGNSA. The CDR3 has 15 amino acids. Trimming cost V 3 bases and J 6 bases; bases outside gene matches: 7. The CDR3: CASSFASTGSGELFF. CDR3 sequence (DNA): TGTGCCAGCAGCTTCGCCTCGACAGGGTCCGGGGAGCTGTTTTTT. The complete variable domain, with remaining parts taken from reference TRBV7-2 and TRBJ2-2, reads GAGVSQSPSNKVTEKGKDVELRCDPISGHTALYWYRQSLGQGLEFLIYFQGNSAPDKSGLPSDRFSAERTGGSVSTLTIQRTQQEDSAVYLCASSFASTGSGELFFGEGSRLTVL.

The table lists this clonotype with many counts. CDR3 amino acids: CASSYSRNYGYTF. Here the CDR3 DNA reads TGTGCCAGCAGTTACAGTCGGAACTATGGCTACACCTTC. The genes are TRBV6-5 and TRBJ1-2, with unresolved D. This CDR3 region has 13 residues. Deletions cut 2 bases from V and 2 bases from J, with 6 bases between. The germline gives CDR1 MNHEY, CDR2 SVGAGI.

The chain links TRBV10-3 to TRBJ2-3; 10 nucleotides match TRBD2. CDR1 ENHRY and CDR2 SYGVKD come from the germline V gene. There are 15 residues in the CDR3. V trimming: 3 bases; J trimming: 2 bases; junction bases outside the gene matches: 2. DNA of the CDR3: TGTGCCATCAGTGAAAGCGGGAGGGCCACAGATACGCAGTATTTT. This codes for CAISESGRATDTQYF.

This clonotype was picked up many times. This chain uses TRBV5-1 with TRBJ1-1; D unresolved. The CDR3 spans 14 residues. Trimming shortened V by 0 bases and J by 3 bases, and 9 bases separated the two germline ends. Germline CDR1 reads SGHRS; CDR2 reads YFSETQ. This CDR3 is CASSLAGSYTEAFF. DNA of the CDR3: TGCGCCAGCAGCTTGGCCGGGTCCTACACTGAAGCTTTCTTT.

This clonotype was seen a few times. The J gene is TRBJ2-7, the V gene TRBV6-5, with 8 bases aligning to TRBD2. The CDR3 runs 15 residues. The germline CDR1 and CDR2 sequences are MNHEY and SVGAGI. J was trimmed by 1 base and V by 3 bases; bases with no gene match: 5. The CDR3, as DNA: TGTGCCAGCAGTTATACCGGGACTAGATCCTACGAGCAGTACTTC. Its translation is CASSYTGTRSYEQYF.

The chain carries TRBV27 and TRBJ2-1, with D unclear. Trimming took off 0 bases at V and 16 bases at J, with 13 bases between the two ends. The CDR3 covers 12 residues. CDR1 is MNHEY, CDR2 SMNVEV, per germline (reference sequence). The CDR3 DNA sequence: TGTGCCAGCAGTTTATCGGGCCCCGGGTTATTCTTC. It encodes CASSLSGPGLFF.

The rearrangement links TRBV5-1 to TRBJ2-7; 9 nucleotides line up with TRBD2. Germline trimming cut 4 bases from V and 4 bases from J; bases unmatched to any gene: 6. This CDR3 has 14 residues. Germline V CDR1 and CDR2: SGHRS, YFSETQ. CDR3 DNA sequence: TGCGCCAGCAGCCGTAGCGGGAGTCGGTACGAGCAGTACTTC. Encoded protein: CASSRSGSRYEQYF. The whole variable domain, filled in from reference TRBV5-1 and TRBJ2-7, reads KAGVTQTPRYLIKTRGQQVTLSCSPISGHRSVSWYQQTPGQGLQFLFEYFSETQRNKGNFPGRFSGRQFSNSRSEMNVSTLELGDSALYLCASSRSGSRYEQYFGPGTRLTVT.

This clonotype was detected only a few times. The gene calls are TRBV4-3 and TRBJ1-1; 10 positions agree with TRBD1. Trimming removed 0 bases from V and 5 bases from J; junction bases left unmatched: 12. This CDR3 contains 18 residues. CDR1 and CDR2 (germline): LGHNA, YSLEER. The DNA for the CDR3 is TGCGCCAGCAGCCAAGATCTTCCCGGGACAGGGGCGGCGACTGAAGCTTTCTTT. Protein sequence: CASSQDLPGTGAATEAFF.

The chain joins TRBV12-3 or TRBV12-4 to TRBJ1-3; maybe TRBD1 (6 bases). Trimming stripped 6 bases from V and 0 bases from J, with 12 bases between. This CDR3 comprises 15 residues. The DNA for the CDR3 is TGTGCCAGCAGCCGGGACACGAGCTCTGGAAACACCATATATTTT. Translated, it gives CASSRDTSSGNTIYF.

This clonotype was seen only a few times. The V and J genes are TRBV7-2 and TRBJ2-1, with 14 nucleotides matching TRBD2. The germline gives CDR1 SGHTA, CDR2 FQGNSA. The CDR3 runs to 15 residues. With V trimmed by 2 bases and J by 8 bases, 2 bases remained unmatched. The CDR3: CASSLLGLAGDEQFF. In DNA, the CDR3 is TGTGCCAGCAGCTTATTGGGACTAGCGGGAGATGAGCAGTTCTTC.

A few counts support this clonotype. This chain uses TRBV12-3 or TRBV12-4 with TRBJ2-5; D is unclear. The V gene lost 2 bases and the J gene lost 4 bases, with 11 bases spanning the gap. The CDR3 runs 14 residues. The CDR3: CASSLQVFRETQYF. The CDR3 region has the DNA TGTGCCAGCAGTTTACAGGTTTTCCGAGAGACCCAGTACTTC.

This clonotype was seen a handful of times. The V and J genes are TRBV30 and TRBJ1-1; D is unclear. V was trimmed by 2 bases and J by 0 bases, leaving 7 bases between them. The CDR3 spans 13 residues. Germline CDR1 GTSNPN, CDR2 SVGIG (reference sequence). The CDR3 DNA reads TGTGCCTGGAGTAAAACGGTGAACACTGAAGCTTTCTTT. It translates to CAWSKTVNTEAFF.

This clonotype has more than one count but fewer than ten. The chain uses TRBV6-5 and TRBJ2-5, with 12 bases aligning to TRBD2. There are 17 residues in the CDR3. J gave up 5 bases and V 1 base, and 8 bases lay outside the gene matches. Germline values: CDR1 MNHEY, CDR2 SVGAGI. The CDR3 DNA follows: TGTGCCAGCAGTTACTTCTCTAGCGGGGGGGCCATGGAGACCCAGTACTTC. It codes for CASSYFSSGGAMETQYF.

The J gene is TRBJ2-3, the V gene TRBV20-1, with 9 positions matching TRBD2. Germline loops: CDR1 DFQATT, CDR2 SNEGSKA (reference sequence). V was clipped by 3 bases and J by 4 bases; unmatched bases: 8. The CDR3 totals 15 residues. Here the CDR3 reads CSASPLAGSSDTQYF. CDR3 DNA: TGCAGTGCTAGTCCCCTAGCGGGGTCCTCAGATACGCAGTATTTT.

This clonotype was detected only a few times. CDR3 sequence reads: CAISELGSRSYNEQFF. CDR3 bases: TGTGCCATCAGTGAATTGGGTAGCCGTTCCTACAATGAGCAGTTCTTC. The rearrangement links TRBV10-3 to TRBJ2-1; D gene unclear. Germline CDR1 ENHRY, CDR2 SYGVKD. Trimming cost V 3 bases and J 1 base, with 13 bases left between them. The CDR3 is 16 amino acids.

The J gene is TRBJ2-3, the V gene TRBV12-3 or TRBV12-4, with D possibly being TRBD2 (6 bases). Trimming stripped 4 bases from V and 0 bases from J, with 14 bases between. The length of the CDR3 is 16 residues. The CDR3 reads CASSWAAGSSTDTQYF. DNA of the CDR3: TGTGCCAGCAGTTGGGCTGCGGGGTCTAGCACAGATACGCAGTATTTT.

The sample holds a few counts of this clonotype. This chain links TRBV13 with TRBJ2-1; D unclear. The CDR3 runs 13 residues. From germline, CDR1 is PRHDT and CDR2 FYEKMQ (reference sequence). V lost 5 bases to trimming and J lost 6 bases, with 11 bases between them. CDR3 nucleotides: TGTGCCAGCAGCCCAGCTACACCCAATGAGCAGTTCTTC. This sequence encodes CASSPATPNEQFF. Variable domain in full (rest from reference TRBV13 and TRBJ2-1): AAGVIQSPRHLIKEKRETATLKCYPIPRHDTVYWYQQGPGQDPQFLISFYEKMQSDKGSIPDRFSAQQFSDYHSELNMSSLELGDSALYFCASSPATPNEQFFGPGTRLTVL.

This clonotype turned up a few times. As DNA, the CDR3 is TGTGCCAGCAGCTTTAGGGGGGGGCCAGCGGGGCGATACGAGCAGTACTTC. Translating it yields CASSFRGGPAGRYEQYF. This chain joins TRBV11-2 and TRBJ2-7; tentative D call: TRBD2 (7 bases). The length of the CDR3 is 17 residues. Germline CDR1 and CDR2: SGHAT and FQNNGV. Trimming stripped 3 bases from V and 4 bases from J, with 22 bases between.

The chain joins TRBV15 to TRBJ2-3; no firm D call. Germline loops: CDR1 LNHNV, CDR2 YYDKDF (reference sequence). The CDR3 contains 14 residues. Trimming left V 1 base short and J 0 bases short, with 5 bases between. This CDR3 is CATSRGLSTDTQYF. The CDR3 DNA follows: TGTGCCACCAGCAGAGGCCTCAGCACAGATACGCAGTATTTT.

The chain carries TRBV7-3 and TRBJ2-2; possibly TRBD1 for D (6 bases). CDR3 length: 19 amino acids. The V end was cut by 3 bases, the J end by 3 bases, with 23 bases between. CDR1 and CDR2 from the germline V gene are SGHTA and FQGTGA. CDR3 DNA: TGTGCCAGCAGCTTTCTTCCGAGATCAGGGGCTTATCACACCGGGGAGCTGTTTTTT. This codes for CASSFLPRSGAYHTGELFF.

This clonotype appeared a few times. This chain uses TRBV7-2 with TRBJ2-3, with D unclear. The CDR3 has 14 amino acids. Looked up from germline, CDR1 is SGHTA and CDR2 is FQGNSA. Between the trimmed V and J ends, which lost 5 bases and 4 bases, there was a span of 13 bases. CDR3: CASSPPPRADTQYF. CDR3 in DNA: TGTGCCAGCAGCCCGCCCCCGAGAGCAGATACGCAGTATTTT.

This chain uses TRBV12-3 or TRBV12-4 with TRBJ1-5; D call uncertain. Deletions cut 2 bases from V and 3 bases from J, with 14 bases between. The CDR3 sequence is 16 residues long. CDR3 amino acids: CASSLTVLYPNQPQHF. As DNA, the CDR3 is TGTGCCAGCAGTTTAACCGTACTATATCCCAATCAGCCCCAGCATTTT.

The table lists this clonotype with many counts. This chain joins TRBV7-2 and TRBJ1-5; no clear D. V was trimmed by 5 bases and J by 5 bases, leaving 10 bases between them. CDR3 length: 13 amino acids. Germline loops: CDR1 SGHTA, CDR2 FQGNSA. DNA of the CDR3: TGTGCCAGCAGCCCCGATTTAGATCAGCCCCAGCATTTT. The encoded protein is CASSPDLDQPQHF. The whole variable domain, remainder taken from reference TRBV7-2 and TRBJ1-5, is GAGVSQSPSNKVTEKGKDVELRCDPISGHTALYWYRQSLGQGLEFLIYFQGNSAPDKSGLPSDRFSAERTGGSVSTLTIQRTQQEDSAVYLCASSPDLDQPQHFGDGTRLSIL.

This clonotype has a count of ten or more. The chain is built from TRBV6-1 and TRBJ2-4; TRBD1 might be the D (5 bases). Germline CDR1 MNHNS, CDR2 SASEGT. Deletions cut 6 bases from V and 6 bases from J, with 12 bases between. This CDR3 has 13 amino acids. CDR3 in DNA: TGTGCCAGCAGCCCCGCAGGGTTAAACATTCAGTACTTC. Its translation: CASSPAGLNIQYF.

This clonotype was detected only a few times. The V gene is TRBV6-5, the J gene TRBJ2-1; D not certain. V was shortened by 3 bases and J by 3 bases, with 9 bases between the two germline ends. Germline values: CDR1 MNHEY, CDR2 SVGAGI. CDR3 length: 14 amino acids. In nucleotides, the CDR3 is TGTGCCAGCAGTTATAGAAGTGGCTACAATGAGCAGTTCTTC. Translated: CASSYRSGYNEQFF.

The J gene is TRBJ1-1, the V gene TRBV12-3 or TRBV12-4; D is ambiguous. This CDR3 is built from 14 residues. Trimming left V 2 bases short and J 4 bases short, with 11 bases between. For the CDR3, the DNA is TGTGCCAGCAGTTTAAGGGTTAATCGCACTGAAGCTTTCTTT. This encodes CASSLRVNRTEAFF.